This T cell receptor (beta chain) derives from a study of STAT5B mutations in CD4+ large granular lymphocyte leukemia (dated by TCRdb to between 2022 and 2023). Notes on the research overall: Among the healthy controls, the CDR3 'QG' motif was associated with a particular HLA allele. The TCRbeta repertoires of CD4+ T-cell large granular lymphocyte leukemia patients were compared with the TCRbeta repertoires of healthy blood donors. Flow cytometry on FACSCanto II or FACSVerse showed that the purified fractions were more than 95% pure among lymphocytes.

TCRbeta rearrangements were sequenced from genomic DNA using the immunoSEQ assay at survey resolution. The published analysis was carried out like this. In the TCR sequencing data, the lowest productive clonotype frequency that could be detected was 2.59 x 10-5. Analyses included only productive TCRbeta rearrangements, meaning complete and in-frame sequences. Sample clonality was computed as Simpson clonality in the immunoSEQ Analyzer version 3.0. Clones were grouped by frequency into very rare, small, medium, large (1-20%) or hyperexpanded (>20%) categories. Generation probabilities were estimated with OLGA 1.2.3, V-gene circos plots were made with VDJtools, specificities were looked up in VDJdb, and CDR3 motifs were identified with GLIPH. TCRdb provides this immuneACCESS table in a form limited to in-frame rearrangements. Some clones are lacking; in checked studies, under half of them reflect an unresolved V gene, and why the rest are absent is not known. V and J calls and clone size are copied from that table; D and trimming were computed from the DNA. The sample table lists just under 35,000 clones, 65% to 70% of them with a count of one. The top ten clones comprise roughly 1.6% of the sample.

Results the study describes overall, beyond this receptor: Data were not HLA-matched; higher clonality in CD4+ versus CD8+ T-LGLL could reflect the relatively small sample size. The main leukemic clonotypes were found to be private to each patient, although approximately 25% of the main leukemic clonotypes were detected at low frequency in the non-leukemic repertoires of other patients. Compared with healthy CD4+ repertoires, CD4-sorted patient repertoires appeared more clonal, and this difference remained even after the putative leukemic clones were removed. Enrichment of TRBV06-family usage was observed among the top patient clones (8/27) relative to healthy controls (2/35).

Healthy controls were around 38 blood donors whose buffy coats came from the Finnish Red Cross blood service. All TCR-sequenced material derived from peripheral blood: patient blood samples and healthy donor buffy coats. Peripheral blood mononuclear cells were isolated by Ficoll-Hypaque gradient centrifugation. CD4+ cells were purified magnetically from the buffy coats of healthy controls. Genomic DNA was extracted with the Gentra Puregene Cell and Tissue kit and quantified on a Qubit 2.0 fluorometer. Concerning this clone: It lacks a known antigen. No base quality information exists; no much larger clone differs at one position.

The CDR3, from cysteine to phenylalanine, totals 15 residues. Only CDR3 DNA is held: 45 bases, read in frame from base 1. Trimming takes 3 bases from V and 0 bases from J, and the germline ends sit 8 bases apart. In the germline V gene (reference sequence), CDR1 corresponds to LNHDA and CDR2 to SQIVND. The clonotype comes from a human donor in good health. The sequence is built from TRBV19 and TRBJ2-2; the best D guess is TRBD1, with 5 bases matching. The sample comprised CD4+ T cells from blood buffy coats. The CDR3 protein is CASSMIGANTGELFF. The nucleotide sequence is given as TGTGCCAGTAGTATGATAGGGGCGAACACCGGGGAGCTGTTTTTT.